Here is one T cell receptor beta chain with its context. This clonotype was recorded a few times. Its antigen remains undetermined. No quality values exist for individual bases; no much larger clone is one base distant. Trimming takes 0 bases from V and 6 bases from J, and the germline ends sit 13 bases apart. The cysteine opens and the phenylalanine closes a CDR3 of 15 amino acids. The only DNA kept is the CDR3, 45 bases in frame from the first base. The germline V gene (reference sequence) provides CDR1 LNHNV and CDR2 YYDKDF. Library generation was performed with PCR. Sequencing relied on an Illumina HiSeq 2500. TCR library preparation used molecular barcoding, with unique molecular identifiers applied to normalize quantification of the TCRbeta repertoire. TCRdb reran the public reads through fastp at Q25 and MiXCR, keeping productive beta chains. Every distinct CDR3 protein forms one entry, paired with its most common genes and DNA. The sample has approximately 500,000 distinct CDR3 sequences on record, 10% of them singletons. The ten largest account for 2% of the sample.

This specimen comes from a study of T-cell reconstitution after alpha-beta-depleted transplantation in children (dated by TCRdb to 2016 to 2017). Study-wide context: The study quantitatively tracked T-cell immune reconstitution after TCRalphabeta/CD19-depleted allogeneic hematopoietic cell transplantation in children using TCR repertoire profiling.

The sample's treatment or condition label, in plain terms: allogeneic hematopoietic cell transplantation with graft depleted of TCRalphabeta T cells and CD19 B cells. Transplant recipients were children who received TCRalphabeta/CD19-depleted allogeneic hematopoietic cell grafts. General findings and caveats noted by the study authors: In some patients, the high TCRbeta diversity seen at day 60 was put down to recipient T cells and intrathymic progenitors that had survived conditioning. Apparently early alphabetaT-cell count recovery about two months after transplant reportedly relied on only several hundred rapidly expanded clones derived from non-depleted graft cells. The frequencies of hyperexpanded clones fell over the following months, and after one year, T-cell counts and TCRbeta diversity were mostly attributed to newly produced T cells.

This chain is built from TRBV15 and TRBJ2-3; matching of 6 bases hints at TRBD1 as the D gene. The sample was PBMCs, taken before TCRalphabeta/CD19-depleted stem cell transplant. The origin of this receptor is a child younger than 10 with inherited bone marrow failure, due to receive a stem cell transplant. CDR3 protein: CATSRETGMPDTQYF. The nucleotide sequence is TGTGCCACCAGCAGAGAGACAGGAATGCCGGATACGCAGTATTTT.